This TCR beta chain was sequenced during a study of immune heterogeneity within non-small cell lung tumors. The authors amplified TCR beta CDR3 by multiplex PCR with 32 V and 13 J primers. One entry per CDR3 protein, called by TCRdb with MiXCR from the multiplex PCR reads. The profile shows about 1,900 distinct CDR3 sequences, 22% of them singletons. Study-level results: Identical dominant CDR3 beta clonotypes recurred among a patient's tumor sites, alongside site-unique high-frequency clones. Local T-cell clonality tracked moderately but significantly with local tumor mutational burden, giving an R of about 0.34.

This clonotype is labeled medium-sized. No antigen is known for it. Genomic DNA from bulk tumor acted as the template, and roughly 0.55 ug was loaded per sample. Spaced far apart, several biopsies were taken from each primary tumor during surgery. Patients had untreated, newly diagnosed non-small cell lung cancer and underwent curative surgery. Donors were newly diagnosed non-small cell lung cancer patients having surgery with curative intent. This clonotype was sampled from a woman aged 45-59 years with non-small cell lung cancer. The sample comprised lung tumor tissue.

CDR3 DNA sequence: TGTGCCAGCAGTACCCATCTAGCGGGAGGGTCCAATGAGCAGTTCTTC. Its protein product is CASSTHLAGGSNEQFF. The V gene is TRBV28, the J gene TRBJ2-1; 12 nucleotides match TRBD2. After removal of 5 bases from V and 6 bases from J, the junction contained 8 bases not matched to a gene. The CDR3 is 16 residues long. CDR1 is MDHEN, CDR2 SYDVKM, per germline.